Following are 26 T cell receptor beta chains from one sample sequenced in a study of T cells in Graves' hyperthyroidism and ophthalmopathy. Template material for amplifying TCR beta CDR3 regions consisted of RNA transcripts. The HTBI set primed first-round TCR CDR3 RT-PCR. TCRdb reanalysed the multiplex PCR reads using MiXCR and keeps one entry per CDR3 protein. The sample consists of some 370,000 distinct CDR3 sequences, 15% to 20% of them appearing once. The sequenced sample consisted of blood. All receptors come from a woman younger than 45 with Graves' hyperthyroidism that later progressed to Graves' ophthalmopathy.

The rearrangement joins TRBV29-1 to TRBJ2-3; the D gene is possibly TRBD2 (5 bases). V lost 7 bases, J lost 5 bases, and 16 bases lay in between. CDR3 length: 13 residues. Germline loops: CDR1 SQVTM, CDR2 ANQGSEA. CDR3 sequence: CSADSISEDTQYF. Here the CDR3 DNA reads TGCAGCGCGGACTCCATCTCGGAAGATACGCAGTATTTT.

This clonotype was observed a handful of times. This chain connects TRBV10-3 to TRBJ2-2; 16 bases are shared with TRBD2. With V trimmed by 6 bases and J by 4 bases, 8 bases remained unmatched. The CDR3 consists of 18 residues. Germline V lookup: CDR1 ENHRY, CDR2 SYGVKD. CDR3 in amino acids: CAIRPGLAGGTGTGELFF. The CDR3 nucleotides read TGTGCCATCAGACCGGGACTAGCGGGAGGGACGGGCACCGGGGAGCTGTTTTTT.

This clonotype was counted only a few times. The chain employs TRBV5-1 and TRBJ2-7, with TRBD1 matching over 9 bases. CDR3 length: 16 amino acids. With V trimmed by 7 bases and J by 1 base, 12 bases remained unmatched. CDR1 SGHRS and CDR2 YFSETQ come from the germline V gene. The chain's CDR3 is CASSFRGDRESYEQYF. CDR3 nucleotide sequence: TGCGCCAGCTCCTTTCGGGGGGACAGGGAGTCCTACGAGCAGTACTTC.

This clonotype was detected only a few times. The V call is TRBV5-1, the J call TRBJ2-2; 8 bases fit TRBD2. The CDR3 consists of 15 residues. The V and J ends lost 4 bases and 6 bases, in that order; junction bases with no gene match: 8. The V gene's germline CDR1 is SGHRS and CDR2 YFSETQ. The CDR3 region has the DNA TGCGCCAGCAGCCCGGGACTAGGGGTCGCCGGGGAGCTGTTTTTT. Translation: CASSPGLGVAGELFF.

This clonotype has a count of ten or more. This chain joins TRBV28 and TRBJ1-5; D is possibly TRBD1 (6 bases). The V end lost 5 bases, the J end lost 5 bases, and 13 bases lay between the germline ends. Germline-derived CDR1 and CDR2 are MDHEN and SYDVKM. The CDR3 covers 14 residues. The chain's CDR3 is CASSPWGGDQPQHF. The CDR3 coding sequence is TGTGCCAGCAGTCCCTGGGGGGGCGATCAGCCCCAGCATTTT.

The gene calls are TRBV5-5 and TRBJ1-5; D not certain. Germline V lookup: CDR1 SGHKS, CDR2 YYEKEE (reference sequence). Trimming took 1 base from V and 7 from J, leaving 9 bases between them. The CDR3 spans 13 residues. The CDR3 sequence: CASSLRSGQPQHF. Written as DNA, the CDR3 is TGTGCCAGCAGCTTGAGGAGCGGGCAGCCCCAGCATTTT. Complete variable domain (other parts from reference TRBV5-5 and TRBJ1-5): DAGVTQSPTHLIKTRGQQVTLRCSPISGHKSVSWYQQVLGQGPQFIFQYYEKEERGRGNFPDRFSARQFPNYSSELNVNALLLGDSALYLCASSLRSGQPQHFGDGTRLSIL.

This chain links TRBV12-3 or TRBV12-4 with TRBJ2-3, with 13 bases matching TRBD2. V was clipped by 2 bases and J by 5 bases; unmatched bases: 1. The CDR3 runs to 15 residues. CDR3 DNA sequence: TGTGCCAGCAGTTTAACTAGCGGGAGGGTAGATACGCAGTATTTT. Amino acids: CASSLTSGRVDTQYF.

This clonotype is medium-sized by share. J is TRBJ2-3 and V is TRBV7-2, with 12 bases that match TRBD2. This CDR3 comprises 20 residues. V lost 5 bases, J lost 0 bases, and 15 bases stayed unmatched. Germline-derived CDR1 and CDR2 are SGHTA and FQGNSA. The CDR3 sequence is CASSPDTSGRRRGSTDTQYF. For the CDR3, the DNA is TGTGCCAGCAGCCCAGACACTAGCGGGAGGCGAAGAGGTAGCACAGATACGCAGTATTTT.

This clonotype was counted many times. The chain has TRBV18 and TRBJ2-7; D is unresolved. The CDR3 is made up of 16 amino acids. V was clipped by 1 base and J by 1 base, with 14 bases between them. Germline V gene lookup returns CDR1 KGHSH and CDR2 LQKENI. This CDR3 reads CASSPRYSSSSYEQYF. In DNA, the CDR3 is TGTGCCAGCTCACCACGCTATAGTTCGTCATCCTACGAGCAGTACTTC.

The chain is built from TRBV3-1 and TRBJ2-7; unclear D gene. Trimming removed 2 bases at V and 3 bases at J, with 11 bases between. The length of the CDR3 is 14 residues. Germline loops: CDR1 LGHDT, CDR2 YNNKEL (reference sequence). The CDR3 protein is CASSQPVDGYEQYV. The CDR3 DNA follows: TGTGCCAGCAGCCAACCCGTCGACGGCTACGAGCAGTACGTC.

For this clonotype: One base away lies a much larger clone, so this may be a sequencing read error. The V and J genes are TRBV7-9 and TRBJ1-2, with TRBD1 as a possible D gene (5 bases). Trimming removed 2 bases at V and 3 bases at J, with 13 bases between. CDR1 is SEHNR, CDR2 FQNEAQ, per germline (reference sequence). The CDR3 length is 15 residues. The CDR3 DNA sequence: TGTGCCAGCAGCTTAACGCAGGGTGATGACTATGGCTACACCTTC. It translates to CASSLTQGDDYGYTF.

This clonotype was detected only a few times. CDR3 sequence: CASSLDRDGQETQYF. CDR3 in DNA: TGTGCCAGCAGTTTGGACCGGGACGGACAAGAGACCCAGTACTTC. The gene calls are TRBV28 and TRBJ2-5; either TRBD1 or TRBD2 may fit D (5 bases each). The CDR3 has 15 residues. V lost 3 bases and J lost 2, with 13 bases in between. Germline V gene data show CDR1 as MDHEN and CDR2 as SYDVKM. The full variable domain, rest sourced from reference TRBV28 and TRBJ2-5, is DVKVTQSSRYLVKRTGEKVFLECVQDMDHENMFWYRQDPGLGLRLIYFSYDVKMKEKGDIPEGYSVSREKKERFSLILESASTNQTSMYLCASSLDRDGQETQYFGPGTRLLVL.

This clonotype was observed at least ten times. The chain links TRBV7-9 to TRBJ2-1, with 10 positions matching TRBD2. This CDR3 is built from 14 residues. Trimming cost V 3 bases and J 8 bases; bases outside gene matches: 4. Looked up from germline, CDR1 is SEHNR and CDR2 is FQNEAQ (reference sequence). The CDR3 region has the DNA TGTGCCAGCAGCTTGACTAGCGGGCGGGATGAGCAGTTCTTC. Protein: CASSLTSGRDEQFF.

Ten or more counts support this clonotype. The chain uses TRBV19 and TRBJ2-1; 9 bases line up with TRBD2. Trimming at V came to 7 bases and at J to 3 bases, leaving 4 bases not matched to a gene. Germline V gives CDR1 LNHDA, CDR2 SQIVND (reference sequence). This CDR3 comprises 14 residues. CDR3 sequence reads: CASTPREGYNEQFF. For the CDR3, the DNA is TGTGCCAGTACCCCGCGGGAGGGCTACAATGAGCAGTTCTTC. The complete variable domain, with remaining parts taken from reference TRBV19 and TRBJ2-1, reads DGGITQSPKYLFRKEGQNVTLSCEQNLNHDAMYWYRQDPGQGLRLIYYSQIVNDFQKGDIAEGYSVSREKKESFPLTVTSAQKNPTAFYLCASTPREGYNEQFFGPGTRLTVL.

This chain links TRBV18 with TRBJ2-3, with a tentative D call TRBD2 (5 bases). V lost 5 bases and J lost 6, with 12 bases in between. CDR3 size: 13 residues. Germline V gene sequence: CDR1 KGHSH, CDR2 LQKENI. The CDR3 DNA reads as TGTGCCAGCTCATCCAACTCGGGGGATACGCAGTATTTT. Translating gives CASSSNSGDTQYF.

A few counts support this clonotype. At one end the junction does not follow the germline gene, possibly because of a read error. The V and J genes are TRBV14 and TRBJ2-3, with D possibly called TRBD1 or TRBD2 (5 bases each). Germline V gene sequence: CDR1 SGHDN, CDR2 FVKESK. The CDR3 is 19 amino acids. CDR3 in DNA: TGTGCCAACAGCCAAGGGGTCCGGATAGATGAGGGCGTGGCAGATACGCAGTATTTT. As protein: CANSQGVRIDEGVADTQYF.

This clonotype was seen only a few times. The chain employs TRBV7-3 and TRBJ1-2; possible D gene TRBD1, 6 bases. CDR3 length equals 15 residues. The germline V and J ends were trimmed by 5 bases and 0 bases, with 13 bases remaining between them. CDR1 and CDR2 from the germline V gene are SGHTA and FQGTGA. CDR3 in amino acids: CASSRGGGSNYGYTF. CDR3 bases: TGTGCCAGCAGCCGAGGGGGAGGTTCTAACTATGGCTACACCTTC.

This clonotype was recorded at least ten times. The gene calls are TRBV19 and TRBJ2-1, with 14 nucleotides matching TRBD2. The CDR3 sequence is 16 residues long. Losses at the gene ends were 5 bases for V and 7 bases for J; bases not matched to a gene: 7. CDR1 is LNHDA, CDR2 SQIVND, per germline (reference sequence). The CDR3 DNA sequence: TGTGCCAGTAGTTTCCCGACTAGCGGGGGGGCAAATGAGCAGTTCTTC. Protein sequence: CASSFPTSGGANEQFF.

This chain uses TRBV3-1 with TRBJ1-2; 8 bases align to TRBD1. Germline V gene lookup returns CDR1 LGHDT and CDR2 YNNKEL (reference sequence). V lost 2 bases, J lost 6 bases, and 8 bases stayed unmatched. This CDR3 is 15 amino acids long. CDR3 DNA sequence: TGTGCCAGCAGCCAACGGGACAGGCCACCTGATGGCTACACCTTC. It encodes CASSQRDRPPDGYTF.

This clonotype has a handful of counts. The gene calls are TRBV11-2 and TRBJ1-1, with TRBD1 identical over 8 bases. In germline, CDR1 is SGHAT, CDR2 FQNNGV. This CDR3 contains 13 residues. J gave up 5 bases and V 5 bases, and 4 bases lay outside the gene matches. The CDR3 bases are TGTGCCAGCAGCCGGACAGGGTCGACTGAAGCTTTCTTT. Protein product: CASSRTGSTEAFF. Full variable domain (missing parts from reference TRBV11-2 and TRBJ1-1): EAGVAQSPRYKIIEKRQSVAFWCNPISGHATLYWYQQILGQGPKLLIQFQNNGVVDDSQLPKDRFSAERLKGVDSTLKIQPAKLEDSAVYLCASSRTGSTEAFFGQGTRLTVV.

This clonotype was observed a few times. The chain joins TRBV11-2 to TRBJ2-1; no firm D call. V lost 1 base and J 7 bases, leaving 8 bases between the germline ends. Germline CDR1 and CDR2: SGHAT and FQNNGV. The CDR3 length is 13 residues. In DNA form, the CDR3 reads TGTGCCAGCAGCTTAGTAGGGCAGAATGAGCAGTTCTTC. Translation gives CASSLVGQNEQFF.

A few counts support this clonotype. This rearrangement joins TRBV11-2 to TRBJ2-1; 12 positions match TRBD2. The CDR3 contains 14 residues. From germline, CDR1 is SGHAT and CDR2 FQNNGV. Unmatched junction bases numbered 11, after V lost 5 bases and J lost 15 bases. The CDR3 protein is CASSPRSSGRALFF. CDR3 nucleotides: TGTGCCAGCAGCCCCCGTTCTAGCGGGAGGGCCCTGTTCTTC.

This chain joins TRBV7-2 and TRBJ2-2; unclear D gene. V was trimmed by 2 bases and J by 3 bases, leaving 7 bases between them. Germline assignment: CDR1 SGHTA and CDR2 FQGNSA. This CDR3 region has 14 residues. The DNA of the CDR3 is TGTGCCAGCAGCTTAAGGGTGCACACCGGGGAGCTGTTTTTT. Its protein product is CASSLRVHTGELFF.

Many counts were recorded for this clonotype. This chain connects TRBV12-3 or TRBV12-4 to TRBJ2-5; 8 positions match TRBD1. The CDR3 consists of 16 residues. V was pared by 6 bases and J by 2 bases, with 11 bases of the junction left unmatched. CDR3 protein: CASRKGTGGFQETQYF. The CDR3 nucleotides read TGTGCCAGCAGGAAAGGGACAGGAGGTTTTCAAGAGACCCAGTACTTC.

V usage is TRBV11-2 and J usage is TRBJ2-2; TRBD1 agrees at 7 bases. The CDR3 contains 16 residues. Germline lookup yields CDR1 SGHAT and CDR2 FQNNGV. V was pared by 2 bases and J by 0 bases, with 3 bases of the junction left unmatched. For the CDR3, the DNA is TGTGCCAGCAGCTTACAAGGACAGGCGAACACCGGGGAGCTGTTTTTT. Its protein is CASSLQGQANTGELFF. Full variable domain (missing parts from reference TRBV11-2 and TRBJ2-2): EAGVAQSPRYKIIEKRQSVAFWCNPISGHATLYWYQQILGQGPKLLIQFQNNGVVDDSQLPKDRFSAERLKGVDSTLKIQPAKLEDSAVYLCASSLQGQANTGELFFGEGSRLTVL.

This clonotype occurred a few times. This chain joins TRBV20-1 and TRBJ2-5, with a possible D match to TRBD2 (6 bases). The germline gives CDR1 DFQATT, CDR2 SNEGSKA (reference sequence). The germline V and J ends were trimmed by 3 bases and 4 bases, with 15 bases remaining between them. The CDR3 sequence is 14 residues long. The CDR3 DNA sequence: TGCAGTGCTAGCTTCGGGAGTAACGGAGAGACCCAGTACTTC. Its translation: CSASFGSNGETQYF.